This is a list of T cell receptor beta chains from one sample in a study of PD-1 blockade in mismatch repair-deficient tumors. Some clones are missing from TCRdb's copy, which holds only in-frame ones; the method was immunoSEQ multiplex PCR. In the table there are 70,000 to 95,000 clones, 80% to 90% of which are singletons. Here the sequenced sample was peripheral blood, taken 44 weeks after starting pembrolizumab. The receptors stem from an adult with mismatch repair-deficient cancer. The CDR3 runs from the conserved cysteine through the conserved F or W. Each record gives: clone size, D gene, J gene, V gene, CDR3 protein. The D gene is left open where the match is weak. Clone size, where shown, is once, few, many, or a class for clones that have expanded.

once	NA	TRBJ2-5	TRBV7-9	CASRDPPTGETQYF
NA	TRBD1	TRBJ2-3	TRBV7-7	CASSPGDRVGTDTQYF
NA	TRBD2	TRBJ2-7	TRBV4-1	CASSQDTLAGGPRSYEQYF
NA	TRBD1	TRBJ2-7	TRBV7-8	CASSSWTGSYEQYF
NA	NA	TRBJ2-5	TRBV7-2	CASSLAKETQYF
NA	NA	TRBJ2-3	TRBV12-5	CASGFGGTDTQYF
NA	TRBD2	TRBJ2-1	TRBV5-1	CASSPTSGGSEQFF
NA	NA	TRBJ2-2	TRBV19	CASSMWGPRDGELFF
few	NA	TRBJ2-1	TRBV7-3	CASSLNVAEYYNEQFF
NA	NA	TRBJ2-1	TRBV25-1	CASSQLEGMRDEQFF
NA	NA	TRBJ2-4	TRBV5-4	CASSFPELLAKNIQYF
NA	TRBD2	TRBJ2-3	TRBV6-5	CASSFQLAESTDTQYF
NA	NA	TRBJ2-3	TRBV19	CASTGGPGSDTQYF
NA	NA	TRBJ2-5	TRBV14	CASSQVGLETQYF
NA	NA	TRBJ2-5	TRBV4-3	CASSPSEMVGETQYF
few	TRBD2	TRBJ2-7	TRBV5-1	CASSLSGTPSYEQYF
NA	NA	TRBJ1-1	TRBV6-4	CASRRTGQTEAFF
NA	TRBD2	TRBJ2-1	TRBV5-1	CASSDSGRAGDNEQFF
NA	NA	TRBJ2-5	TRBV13	CASSERERGPKETQYF
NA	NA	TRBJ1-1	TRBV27	CASSPGKNTEAFF
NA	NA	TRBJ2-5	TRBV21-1	CASSKENRVETQYF
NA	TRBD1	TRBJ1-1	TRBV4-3	CASSQEGDRGAEAFF
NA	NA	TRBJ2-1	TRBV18	CASSPLRQAVDSYNEQFF
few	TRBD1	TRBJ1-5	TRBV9	CASSGGTANQPQHF
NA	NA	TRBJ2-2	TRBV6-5	CASSRTPANTGELFF
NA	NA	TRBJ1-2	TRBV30	CAWTSSGVGYTF
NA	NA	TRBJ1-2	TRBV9	CASSVDRGYGYTF
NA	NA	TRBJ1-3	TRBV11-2	CASSLRDSGNTIYF
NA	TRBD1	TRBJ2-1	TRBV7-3	CASSFGSGGKNEQFF
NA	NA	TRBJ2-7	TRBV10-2	CASSDRGGPYEQYF
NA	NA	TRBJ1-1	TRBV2	CASSPPGRWTEAFF
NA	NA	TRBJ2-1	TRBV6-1	CASSDHPSSYNEQFF
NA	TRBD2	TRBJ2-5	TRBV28	CASRVTSGRRETQYF
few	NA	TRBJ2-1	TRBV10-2	CASKEGLGEQFF
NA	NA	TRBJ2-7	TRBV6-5	CASSFQGNGYEQYF
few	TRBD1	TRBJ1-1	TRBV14	CASRQGTGHTEAFF
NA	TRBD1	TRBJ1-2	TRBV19	CATTTGGSPGYTF
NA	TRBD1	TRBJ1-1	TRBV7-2	CASSLGQGRMNTEAFF
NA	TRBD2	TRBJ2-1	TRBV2	CASSETWLAGASEQFF
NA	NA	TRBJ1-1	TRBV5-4	CASSGGTTEAFF
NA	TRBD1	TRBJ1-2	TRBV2	CASSVNRGPGYGYTF
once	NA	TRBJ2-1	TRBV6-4	CASSEVIASHNEQFF
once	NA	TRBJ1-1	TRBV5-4	CASSQDQIRVAFF
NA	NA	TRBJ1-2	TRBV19	CASSRYDLNYGYTF
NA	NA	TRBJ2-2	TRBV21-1	CASVLKTGEIPGELFF
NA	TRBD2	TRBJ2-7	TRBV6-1	CASSSSTSVSYEQYF
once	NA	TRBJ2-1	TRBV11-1	CASSQQGYNEQFF
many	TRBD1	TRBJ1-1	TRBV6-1	CASRRDSGNTEAFF
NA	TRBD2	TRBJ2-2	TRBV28	CASRPGTSDPSGTGELFF
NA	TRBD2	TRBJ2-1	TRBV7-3	CASSTGTSGSYEQFF
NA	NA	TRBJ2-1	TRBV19	CASSIGNPFGEQFF
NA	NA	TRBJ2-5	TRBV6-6	CASSYRRQNQETQYF
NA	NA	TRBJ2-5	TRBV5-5	CASSLGPGETQYF
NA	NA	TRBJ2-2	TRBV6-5	CASSTGYSAGELFF
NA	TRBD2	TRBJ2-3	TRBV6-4	CASSEGLAPDTQYF
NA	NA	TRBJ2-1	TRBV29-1	CSVGIQQDNEQFF
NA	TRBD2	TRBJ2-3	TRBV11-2	CASSSAGTSGLDTQYF
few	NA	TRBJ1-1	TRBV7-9	CASSKAGSEAFF
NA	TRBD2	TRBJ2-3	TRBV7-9	CASSLTSGRVTDTQYF